What follows describes a single T cell receptor (beta chain). PCR amplification relied on 60 Vbeta primers (plus 13 Jbeta primers). The method was immunoSEQ multiplex PCR; TCRdb's version includes in-frame clones alone and lacks a portion of them. The sample carries approximately 150,000 clones, 84% recorded once. The sample originates from a study of cytomegalovirus exposure and HLA in healthy donors. The source of this sequence is a girl between 5 and 17 years old in good health and CMV-seropositive. Sequenced material: PBMCs.

CDR3 sequence: CASSPPLEGYSGNTIYF. CDR3 nucleotides: TGTGCCAGCAGCCCACCTCTAGAGGGTTACTCTGGAAACACCATATATTTT. The chain has TRBV7-9 and TRBJ1-3; D unresolved. The CDR3 totals 17 residues. Between the trimmed V and J ends, which lost 5 bases and 0 bases, there was a span of 17 bases. Germline V gene data show CDR1 as SEHNR and CDR2 as FQNEAQ (reference sequence).